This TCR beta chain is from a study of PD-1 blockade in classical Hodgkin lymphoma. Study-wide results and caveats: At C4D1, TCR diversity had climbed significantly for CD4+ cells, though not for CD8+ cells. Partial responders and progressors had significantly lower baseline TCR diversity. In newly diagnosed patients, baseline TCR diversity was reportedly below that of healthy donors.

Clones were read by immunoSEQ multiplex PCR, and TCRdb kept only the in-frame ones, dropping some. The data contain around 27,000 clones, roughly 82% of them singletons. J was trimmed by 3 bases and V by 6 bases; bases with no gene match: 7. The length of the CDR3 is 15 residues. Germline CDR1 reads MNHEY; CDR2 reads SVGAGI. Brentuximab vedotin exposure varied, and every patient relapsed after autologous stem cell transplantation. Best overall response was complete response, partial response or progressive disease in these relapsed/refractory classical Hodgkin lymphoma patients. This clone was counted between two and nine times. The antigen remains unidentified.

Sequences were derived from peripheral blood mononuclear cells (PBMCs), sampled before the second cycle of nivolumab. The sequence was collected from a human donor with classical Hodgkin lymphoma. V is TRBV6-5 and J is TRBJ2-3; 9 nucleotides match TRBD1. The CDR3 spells CASRIRDRATDTQYF. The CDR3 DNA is TGTGCCAGCAGAATCCGGGACAGGGCGACAGATACGCAGTATTTT.